There are many counts of the clone carrying this TCR beta chain. The target antigen is unknown. The CDR3 runs to 14 residues. Germline V lookup: CDR1 LNHDA, CDR2 SQIVND (reference sequence). Trimming took off 6 bases at V and 3 bases at J, with 12 bases between the two ends. The sample belongs to a study of T cells in Graves' hyperthyroidism and ophthalmopathy. Whole-study results and caveats: Appearing also in blood were most of the thyroid clonotypes expanded above 0.001.

RNA transcripts were the template for amplifying TCR beta CDR3 regions. With the HTBI primer set, the TCR CDR3 went through a first round of RT-PCR. Using its own MiXCR run on the multiplex PCR reads, TCRdb lists one record per CDR3 protein. The repertoire holds hundreds of thousands of distinct CDR3 sequences, with over 35% as singletons. The chain is built from TRBV19 and TRBJ1-5; D perhaps matches TRBD1 (5 bases). Sequences were obtained from blood. This receptor was identified in a man younger than 35 with Graves' hyperthyroidism. CDR3 in amino acids: CASSRDGTNQPQHF. In DNA form, the CDR3 reads TGTGCCAGTAGCCGGGACGGGACCAATCAGCCCCAGCATTTT.